This T cell receptor beta chain was sequenced during a study of shared clonotypes between healthy human individuals. Looking at the study overall: Plates per donor: three CD4 naive, three CD4 memory, two CD8 naive, one CD8 memory.

Whole-study findings and limits: Compared with memory subsets, naive subsets generally had larger estimated richness. In this cohort, only blood was sampled, and tissue repertoires likely differ. Though the depth was large, rarefaction showed that sorted-subset sequencing was incomplete.

Repertoires were generated with immunoSEQ multiplex PCR, while TCRdb's copy carries only in-frame clones and drops some. The sample holds some 1.1 million clones, roughly 80% seen once. This clone was counted only a few times. The antigen is undetermined. The same CDR3 arises from other DNA sequences in this sample as well. Trimming left V 1 base short and J 6 bases short, with 30 bases between. This CDR3 spans 20 amino acids. The germline gives CDR1 SGHNT, CDR2 YENEEA. This TCR derives from a man aged 18 to 29 in good health. Some clones in this sample may be carry-over from other donors' samples. This rearrangement joins TRBV11-3 to TRBJ1-1; perhaps TRBD1 as D (5 bases). The sequenced sample consisted of memory CD4+ T cells from PBMCs. Stated subset: CD45RA-negative fraction. This chain's CDR3 is CASSLGDLQTREPTQAEAFF. The CDR3 bases are TGTGCCAGCAGCTTAGGGGACCTTCAGACCCGGGAACCCACCCAAGCTGAAGCTTTCTTT.